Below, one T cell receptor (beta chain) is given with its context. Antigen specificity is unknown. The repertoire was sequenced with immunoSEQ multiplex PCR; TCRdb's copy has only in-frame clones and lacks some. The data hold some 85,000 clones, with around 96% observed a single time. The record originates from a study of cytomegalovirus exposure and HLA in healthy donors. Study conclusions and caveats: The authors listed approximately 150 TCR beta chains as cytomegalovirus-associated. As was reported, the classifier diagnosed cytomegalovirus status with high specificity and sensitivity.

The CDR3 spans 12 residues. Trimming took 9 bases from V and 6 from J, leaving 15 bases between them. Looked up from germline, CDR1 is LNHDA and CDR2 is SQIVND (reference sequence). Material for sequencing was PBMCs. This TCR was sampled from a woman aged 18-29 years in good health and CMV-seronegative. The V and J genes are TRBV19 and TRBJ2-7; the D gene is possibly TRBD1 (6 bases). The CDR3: CASDDRSGEQYF. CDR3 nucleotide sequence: TGTGCCAGCGATGACAGGTCGGGCGAGCAGTACTTC.